These 2 T cell receptor beta chains were all obtained from the same sample, sequenced in a study of identical twins. TCRdb fed the 5' RACE reads into MiXCR, producing one record per CDR3 protein. The sample contains 1.5 million to 2 million distinct CDR3 sequences, around 29% of which appear only once. Sequenced material: cord blood. All receptors come from a newborn girl in good health.

On this clonotype itself: The junction departs from germline at one end; a sequencing error may be responsible. The chain recombines TRBV11-2 with TRBJ1-2, with TRBD1 matching 8 bases. CDR3 length: 16 residues. CDR1 is SGHAT, CDR2 FQNNGV, per germline. For the CDR3, the DNA is TGTGCCAGCAGTTTAGTCGCAGGGGGCCGGTTCGATGGCTACACCTTC. This translates into CASSLVAGGRFDGYTF.

This clonotype was found a few times. V is TRBV7-2 and J is TRBJ1-2; D is possibly TRBD1 (5 bases). V dropped 8 bases and J dropped 2 bases, with 18 bases sitting between them. This CDR3 contains 15 residues. Germline loops: CDR1 SGHTA, CDR2 FQGNSA. CDR3 in amino acids: CASLTYGAGNYGYTF. CDR3 sequence (DNA): TGTGCCAGCCTCACGTACGGGGCGGGGAACTATGGCTACACCTTC.